The clone carrying this TCR beta chain was seen ten or more times. One entry per CDR3 protein, called by TCRdb with MiXCR from the 5' RACE reads. The sample yields roughly 15,000 distinct CDR3 sequences, 6.3% seen once. The data originate from a study of spatial heterogeneity in lung cancer. Time point reported: blood at routine non-recurrence follow-up after resection. This receptor was taken from a male donor with early-stage non-small cell lung cancer. Here the sequenced sample was PBMCs, taken at follow-up.

The CDR3 region is CASSPWGGRARGTEAFF. In DNA, the CDR3 is TGTGCCAGCAGCCCCTGGGGTGGCAGGGCGAGGGGCACTGAAGCTTTCTTT. The chain carries TRBV28 and TRBJ1-1; D may be TRBD1 (5 bases). Trimming cost V 6 bases and J 4 bases, with 24 bases left between them. In germline, CDR1 is MDHEN, CDR2 SYDVKM. The CDR3 is made up of 17 amino acids.